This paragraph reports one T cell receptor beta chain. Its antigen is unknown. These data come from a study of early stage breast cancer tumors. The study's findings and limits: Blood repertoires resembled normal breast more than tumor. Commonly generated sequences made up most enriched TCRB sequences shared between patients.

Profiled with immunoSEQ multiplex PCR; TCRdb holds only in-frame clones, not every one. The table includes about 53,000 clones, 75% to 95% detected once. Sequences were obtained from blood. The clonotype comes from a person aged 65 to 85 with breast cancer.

CDR3 amino acids: CASSYGSGLDYEQYF. DNA of the CDR3: TGTGCCAGCAGTTATGGTAGCGGGCTTGACTACGAGCAGTACTTC. This chain connects TRBV6-5 to TRBJ2-7, with TRBD2 matching over 7 bases. Trimming took 3 bases from V and 3 from J; bases not matched to a gene: 8. There are 15 residues in the CDR3. Germline CDR1 is MNHEY and CDR2 is SVGAGI.